These T cell receptor beta chains were read from a single sample in a study of human thymus T cells. This table comes from immunoSEQ multiplex PCR, and its TCRdb copy is limited to in-frame clones, with some not included. The sample shows approximately 49,000 clones, approximately 95% of them seen only once. Sequences were obtained from blood. These receptors were collected from a girl under three years old with a congenital heart defect but otherwise immunologically healthy. Each CDR3 is given with its conserved first and last residue. The order of the fields is D gene, V gene, J gene, clone size, CDR3 protein, CDR3 DNA. The D gene is left open where the match is weak. Clone size is shown for a subset of rows, as once, few, many or a class of expanded clone.

TRBD1	TRBV4-2	TRBJ2-5	.	CASSPTDRGQETQYF	TGTGCCAGCAGCCCAACGGACAGGGGACAAGAGACCCAGTACTTC
TRBD2	TRBV5-5	TRBJ2-7	.	CASSLHISGRYEQYF	TGTGCCAGCAGCTTGCATATTAGCGGGAGATACGAGCAGTACTTC
.	TRBV29-1	TRBJ2-2	.	CSVVGHTSGELFF	TGCAGCGTTGTGGGACACACGTCCGGGGAGCTGTTTTTT
.	TRBV7-9	TRBJ2-3	.	CASSLSGRGPSGADTQYF	TGTGCCAGCAGCTTATCAGGCCGGGGCCCCTCGGGGGCAGATACGCAGTATTTT
.	TRBV6-6	TRBJ2-1	.	CASRTNNEQFF	TGTGCCAGCAGGACAAACAATGAGCAGTTCTTC
TRBD1	TRBV9	TRBJ1-5	.	CASSVGSYRGRAQYSNQPQHF	TGTGCCAGCAGCGTAGGATCCTACAGGGGCCGCGCCCAATATAGCAATCAGCCCCAGCATTTT
.	TRBV6-6	TRBJ2-2	.	CASSYRVKNTGELFF	TGTGCCAGCAGTTATAGGGTGAAGAACACCGGGGAGCTGTTTTTT
.	TRBV5-1	TRBJ2-7	.	CASSPGAHPYEQYF	TGCGCCAGCAGCCCGGGGGCCCACCCGTACGAGCAGTACTTC
.	TRBV7-2	TRBJ2-7	.	CASSFRVGDYEQYF	TGTGCCAGCAGCTTTAGAGTAGGAGATTACGAGCAGTACTTC
.	TRBV5-4	TRBJ2-1	.	CASSSGSTNEQFF	TGTGCCAGCAGCTCCGGGTCAACCAATGAGCAGTTCTTC
.	TRBV27	TRBJ1-2	.	CASSTGSSVGYTF	TGTGCCAGCAGTACAGGGTCGTCGGTCGGCTACACCTTC
.	TRBV6-1	TRBJ2-1	.	CASSATWENEQFF	TGTGCCAGCTCTGCCACTTGGGAGAATGAGCAGTTCTTC
.	TRBV6-5	TRBJ2-1	.	CASSYRGPYNEQFF	TGTGCCAGCAGTTACAGGGGCCCGTACAATGAGCAGTTCTTC
.	TRBV28	TRBJ1-5	.	CASWGWGRLSNQPQHF	TGTGCCAGTTGGGGTTGGGGGCGGCTAAGCAATCAGCCCCAGCATTTT
.	TRBV4-1	TRBJ2-7	once	CASSQQGRLEYEQYF	TGCGCCAGCAGCCAACAGGGTCGATTAGAGTACGAGCAGTACTTC
TRBD1	TRBV25-1	TRBJ1-4	.	CASSETGSLEKLFF	TGTGCCAGCAGTGAGACAGGGTCTCTCGAAAAACTGTTTTTT
.	TRBV15	TRBJ2-3	.	CATSRDPFVDTQYF	TGTGCCACCAGCAGAGACCCCTTTGTAGATACGCAGTATTTT
.	TRBV9	TRBJ1-2	once	CASSSNPGGYTF	TGTGCCAGCAGCTCCAATCCAGGGGGCTACACCTTC
.	TRBV19	TRBJ1-1	.	CASSILLGNTEAFF	TGTGCCAGTAGTATACTTCTCGGGAACACTGAAGCTTTCTTT
.	TRBV28	TRBJ2-3	.	CASRSSTDTQYF	TGTGCCAGCAGGTCTAGCACAGATACGCAGTATTTT
.	TRBV7-9	TRBJ1-1	.	CASSRKNTEAFF	TGTGCCAGCAGCCGGAAGAACACTGAAGCTTTCTTT
.	TRBV9	TRBJ1-3	.	CASSTQMRADSGNTIYF	TGTGCCAGCAGCACCCAGATGAGGGCAGACTCTGGAAACACCATATATTTT
.	TRBV9	TRBJ1-2	.	CASRNGYTF	TGTGCCAGCAGGAATGGCTACACCTTC
.	TRBV5-4	TRBJ2-7	.	CASSRALQGNLYEQYF	TGTGCCAGCAGCCGGGCCCTCCAGGGGAACCTCTACGAGCAGTACTTC
.	TRBV2	TRBJ2-5	.	CASRRTEQETQYF	TGTGCCAGCAGGCGGACAGAACAAGAGACCCAGTACTTC
TRBD1	TRBV9	TRBJ2-2	.	CASSPRTGTNTGELFF	TGTGCCAGCAGCCCCCGGACAGGGACGAACACCGGGGAGCTGTTTTTT
.	TRBV27	TRBJ2-3	.	CASFGSMSTDTQYF	TGTGCCAGCTTCGGAAGTATGAGCACAGATACGCAGTATTTT
.	TRBV18	TRBJ1-4	once	CASSLIPSSGNNEKLFF	TGTGCCAGCTCCCTCATACCATCTTCAGGGAATAATGAAAAACTGTTTTTT